This entry is about one T cell receptor (beta chain). This clone came up a few times. There are no base qualities to consult, and no much larger clone falls within one base. The sample originates from a study of graft-versus-host responses after intestinal transplantation (dated by TCRdb to about 2021). Study-level background: Multivisceral, liver-intestinal, or isolated intestinal transplants were received by the recipients. Anti-thymocyte globulin induction was given to all recipients, followed by maintenance tacrolimus and steroids for approximately three years. Donor T cell macrochimerism was defined as a peak of at least 4% donor T cells among recipient peripheral blood mononuclear cells. After intestinal transplantation, graft-versus-host and host-versus-graft alloreactive T cell clones in the graft, circulation and bone marrow were tracked using bulk TCR-beta CDR3 sequencing. The cohort enrolled 20 to 30 intestinal transplant recipients, one of whom was a retransplant, and 3 patients without pretransplant specimens were excluded. To identify alloreactive clones, pre-transplant mixed lymphocyte reaction products were sequenced and compared with unstimulated pre-transplant donor and recipient T cells. Rather than going through the commercial service, samples from three later patients were sequenced in-house on an Illumina MiSeq and processed with MiXCR.

Library method: the immunoSEQ multiplex PCR assay. In most patients, genomic DNA was isolated using the Qiagen DNeasy Blood and Tissue Kit and sent frozen to Adaptive Biotechnologies for TCR sequencing. For most patients, high-throughput TCR-beta CDR3 sequencing of genomic DNA was performed by Adaptive Biotechnologies. Per the source publication's procedure: TCR sequencing data were retrieved from Adaptive's ImmunoSEQ software for 15 to 20 patients, whereas a few other patients were processed with MiXCR and VDJtools. To correct CD4 versus CD8 sorting errors, any sequence found in both subsets at a frequency ratio below 5:1 was removed. CDR3 nucleotide sequences shared between donor and recipient were removed because the origin of such sequences could not be assigned. To be classed as alloreactive, a clone needed at least 2-fold expansion over unstimulated cells and a minimum CFSE-low frequency of 0.002% (template counts) or 0.001% (read counts). Clones detected in sequenced pre-transplant spleen, lymph node, or MLR CFSE-low populations of the donor or recipient were defined as mappable. Cumulative frequency of alloreactive clones was calculated as a percentage of all sequences weighted by copy number. TCRdb took this table from immuneACCESS and kept in-frame rearrangements with V and J called. Such tables lack part of the clones; where checked against another copy, unresolved V genes explain under half of the gap, and the rest is unexplained. That table gives V, J and clone size, and the DNA gave D and trimming. Across this sample there are 10,000 or so clones, with just under 30% seen only once. Together, the top ten hold about 3.3% of the sample.

On the study overall, not on this receptor specifically: The relatively low number and heterogeneity of intestinal transplant patients limited the conclusions. GvH clones turned up in recipient bone marrow, with some appearing earlier in ileal mucosa or blood, a pattern consistent with an intestinal mucosal origin. In patients with donor T cell macrochimerism, the allografts had high GvH to HvG T cell clonal ratios. Early after transplant, declines in HvG clones were associated with peak levels of circulating GvH clones.

The time point label, read with the paper, signifies: cells obtained before transplantation from donor or recipient. In mixed lymphocyte reactions, about 200,000 CFSE-labeled pre-transplant responders were plated with about 200,000 irradiated violet-dye-labeled stimulators and cultured for over five days. Proliferating CD3+CD4+CFSE-low and CD3+CD8+CFSE-low responder cells were FACS-sorted on a BD Influx sorter after the mixed lymphocyte reaction. V loses 6 bases of germline sequence and J loses 5 bases, and the interval between the two ends is 16 bases. From the cysteine through the phenylalanine, the CDR3 covers 14 amino acids. The kept DNA is CDR3 alone, 42 bases in frame from the first base. Taken from the germline V gene, the CDR1 and CDR2 loops are MNHEY and SVGAGI.

The source of this sequence is a human patient who received an intestinal transplant. The sequences come from alloreactive CD4+ T cells from a mixed lymphocyte reaction culture, collected before intestinal transplant. The sample's cell subset or site, from its label and the paper: CFSE-low proliferating T cells sorted from approximately six-day pre-transplant mixed lymphocyte reaction (GvH or HvG direction). The chain uses TRBV6-5 and TRBJ1-1; tentative D gene TRBD1, with 6 bases matching. CDR3 region: CASRLRAGVTEAFF. The bases are TGTGCCAGCAGGCTCCGCGCAGGGGTAACTGAAGCTTTCTTT.